Below, 20 T cell receptor beta chains from the same sample are listed, as sequenced in a study of CD8 T cells in ankylosing spondylitis. Antigen specificity for these receptors is unknown. TCRdb fed the 5' RACE reads into MiXCR, producing one record per CDR3 protein. The sample has about 90,000 distinct CDR3 sequences; approximately 8.9% are singletons. Study conclusions and caveats: The study identified a TCR beta motif of under ten highly homologous variants that appeared characteristic of ankylosing spondylitis blood.

The sequenced sample was blood, either unsorted or a sorted T cell fraction (not recorded which). All receptors derive from a male donor with ankylosing spondylitis.

In this sample, this clonotype turned up a few times. This chain joins TRBV5-6 and TRBJ2-7; D is unclear. The ends were cut back, 1 base at V and 0 bases at J, with 11 bases in the middle. The CDR3 spans 15 residues. Germline V lookup: CDR1 SGHDT, CDR2 YYEEEE. The CDR3: CASSLYMVSSYEQYF. DNA for the CDR3: TGTGCCAGCAGCTTGTATATGGTTAGCTCCTACGAGCAGTACTTC.

This clonotype was seen at least ten times. This chain joins TRBV4-1 and TRBJ2-1; D is possibly TRBD1 (8 bases). This CDR3 comprises 16 residues. Germline CDR1 and CDR2: MGHRA and YSYEKL. V was clipped by 5 bases and J by 0 bases, with 14 bases between them. The CDR3 DNA follows: TGCGCCAGCAGCGTGACAGGGGAGGGCTCCTACAATGAGCAGTTCTTC. This encodes CASSVTGEGSYNEQFF.

This clonotype was found many times. The chain links TRBV7-9 to TRBJ2-4; 8 positions agree with TRBD1. The V gene's germline CDR1 is SEHNR and CDR2 FQNEAQ (reference sequence). The CDR3 spans 17 residues. Unmatched junction bases numbered 13, after V lost 4 bases and J lost 5 bases. The CDR3 is CASSYAGIQGVENIQYF. Here the CDR3 DNA reads TGTGCCAGCAGCTACGCCGGGATACAGGGGGTCGAAAACATTCAGTACTTC. Full variable domain (outside the CDR3, taken from reference TRBV7-9 and TRBJ2-4): DTGVSQNPRHKITKRGQNVTFRCDPISEHNRLYWYRQTLGQGPEFLTYFQNEAQLEKSRLLSDRFSAERPKGSFSTLEIQRTEQGDSAMYLCASSYAGIQGVENIQYFGAGTRLSVL.

The sample holds a few counts of this clonotype. The chain employs TRBV2 and TRBJ2-7, with TRBD2 identical over 12 bases. In germline, CDR1 is SNHLY, CDR2 FYNNEI. The ends lost 11 bases at V and 1 base at J; junction bases unmatched: 0. This CDR3 is 12 amino acids long. CDR3 sequence (DNA): TGTGCCGGGACTAGCGGGTCCTACGAGCAGTACTTC. Protein sequence: CAGTSGSYEQYF.

This clonotype was seen ten or more times. The V gene is TRBV27, the J gene TRBJ1-1; D not certain. The CDR3 contains 13 residues. V shed 5 bases and J shed 4 bases, with 11 bases lying between them. Germline assignment: CDR1 MNHEY and CDR2 SMNVEV (reference sequence). The CDR3 DNA is TGTGCCAGCAGTCCCCTGGGGAGCACTGAAGCTTTCTTT. It is translated as CASSPLGSTEAFF.

This clonotype was observed at least ten times. The chain carries TRBV11-2 and TRBJ1-1; 7 nucleotides align to TRBD1. The CDR3 runs 16 residues. The trim removed 5 bases at V and 1 base at J, leaving 10 bases unmatched. Looked up from germline, CDR1 is SGHAT and CDR2 is FQNNGV. This CDR3 reads CASSPNTGATNTEAFF. Written as DNA, the CDR3 is TGTGCCAGCAGCCCCAATACAGGGGCAACGAACACTGAAGCTTTCTTT. Combining the CDR3 with reference TRBV11-2 and TRBJ1-1 gives the whole variable domain EAGVAQSPRYKIIEKRQSVAFWCNPISGHATLYWYQQILGQGPKLLIQFQNNGVVDDSQLPKDRFSAERLKGVDSTLKIQPAKLEDSAVYLCASSPNTGATNTEAFFGQGTRLTVV.

This clonotype was observed at least ten times. The J gene is TRBJ2-7, the V gene TRBV12-3 or TRBV12-4; D gene ambiguous. CDR3 length: 14 amino acids. V lost 5 bases, J lost 5 bases, and 16 bases lay in between. The CDR3 region has the DNA TGTGCCAGCAGTCGATCCGGGCCTTCAAACGAGCAGTACGTC. Protein product: CASSRSGPSNEQYV.

This clonotype was seen ten or more times. The gene calls are TRBV12-3 or TRBV12-4 and TRBJ2-1, with 10 nucleotides matching TRBD2. V dropped 6 bases and J dropped 0; count of bases not matched to a gene: 2. CDR3 length: 15 amino acids. The DNA of the CDR3 is TGTGCCAGCAGACTAGCGGGGAGCTCCTACAATGAGCAGTTCTTC. This encodes CASRLAGSSYNEQFF.

This clonotype was detected many times. The chain has TRBV12-3 or TRBV12-4 and TRBJ1-4; maybe TRBD1 (5 bases). The CDR3 runs 16 residues. Trimming pared 5 bases from V and 6 bases from J, leaving 19 bases between. The CDR3: CASSLGWSGSDEKLFF. DNA for the CDR3: TGTGCCAGCAGTCTAGGGTGGTCAGGGAGTGATGAAAAACTGTTTTTT.

This clonotype was detected only a few times. This sequence joins TRBV7-9 and TRBJ2-1, with 12 bases aligning to TRBD2. This CDR3 contains 16 residues. Germline CDR1 and CDR2: SEHNR and FQNEAQ (reference sequence). V lost 4 bases and J lost 10; bases outside the gene matches: 11. DNA of the CDR3: TGTGCCAGCAGCTCCGGTCTAGCGGGAGGGCCGATCGAGCAGTTCTTC. Protein: CASSSGLAGGPIEQFF. Based on the CDR3 plus reference TRBV7-9 and TRBJ2-1, the full variable domain is DTGVSQNPRHKITKRGQNVTFRCDPISEHNRLYWYRQTLGQGPEFLTYFQNEAQLEKSRLLSDRFSAERPKGSFSTLEIQRTEQGDSAMYLCASSSGLAGGPIEQFFGPGTRLTVL.

This clonotype has only a few counts. The genes are TRBV7-9 and TRBJ1-2, with D uncertain. V shed 5 bases and J shed 5 bases, with 15 bases lying between them. CDR1 is SEHNR and CDR2 is FQNEAQ in the germline V gene (reference sequence). CDR3 length: 14 residues. This chain's CDR3 is CASSPDTSGYGYTF. The CDR3 DNA is TGTGCCAGCAGCCCAGACACCTCTGGGTATGGCTACACCTTC.

This CDR3 reads CASRHLRGGTDTQYF. In DNA form, the CDR3 reads TGTGCCAGCAGGCACCTCAGGGGAGGGACAGATACGCAGTATTTT. V gene TRBV6-1 combines with J gene TRBJ2-3; D possibly corresponds to TRBD2 (7 bases). The CDR3 totals 15 residues. From germline, CDR1 is MNHNS and CDR2 SASEGT. V gave up 6 bases and J gave up 3 bases, with 16 bases separating them.

Many counts were recorded for this clonotype. This chain joins TRBV12-3 or TRBV12-4 and TRBJ2-1; either TRBD1 or TRBD2 may fit D (5 bases each). Deletions cut 5 bases from V and 7 bases from J, with 24 bases between. The CDR3 sequence is 17 residues long. The CDR3 is CASSPQDGTGRGNEQFF. The DNA of the CDR3 is TGTGCCAGCAGTCCCCAGGATGGAACGGGACGGGGAAATGAGCAGTTCTTC.

This clonotype was counted many times. This rearrangement joins TRBV16 to TRBJ1-2, with D perhaps matching TRBD1 (5 bases). The CDR3 length is 15 residues. V was shortened by 4 bases and J by 4 bases, with 16 bases between the two germline ends. Germline V gene data show CDR1 as KGHSY and CDR2 as FQNENV. CDR3 sequence reads: CASSPAEGVLYGYTF. The CDR3 nucleotides read TGTGCCAGCAGCCCCGCAGAAGGGGTCCTCTATGGCTACACCTTC.

This clonotype has at least ten counts. V usage is TRBV10-2 and J usage is TRBJ2-7, with D possibly TRBD1 on 6 matching bases. The CDR3 covers 12 residues. The germline V and J ends were trimmed by 10 bases and 2 bases, with 12 bases remaining between them. Per germline, CDR1 WSHSY and CDR2 SAAADI. CDR3 residues: CATRGSPYEQYF. The CDR3 coding sequence is TGCGCCACCAGGGGCAGTCCCTACGAGCAGTACTTC.

This clonotype was seen a handful of times. The chain joins TRBV5-6 to TRBJ2-1, with 11 nucleotides matching TRBD2. Germline assignment: CDR1 SGHDT and CDR2 YYEEEE. The CDR3 consists of 16 residues. With V trimmed by 4 bases and J by 7 bases, 10 bases remained unmatched. DNA of the CDR3: TGTGCCAGCAGCAGCTGGCCGGGACTAGCGGTAAATGAGCAGTTCTTC. It encodes CASSSWPGLAVNEQFF.

The J gene is TRBJ2-6, the V gene TRBV27, with unresolved D. The CDR3 covers 13 residues. The V end was cut by 6 bases, the J end by 4 bases, with 7 bases between. Germline V gene sequence: CDR1 MNHEY, CDR2 SMNVEV (reference sequence). The CDR3 region has the DNA TGTGCCAGCAGCCCCGGCGGGGCCAACGTCCTGACTTTC. Protein: CASSPGGANVLTF.

This clonotype was observed at least ten times. The chain joins TRBV4-1 to TRBJ2-3; TRBD2 matches 11 bases. This CDR3 region has 18 residues. From germline, CDR1 is MGHRA and CDR2 YSYEKL. Trimming at V came to 5 bases and at J to 5 bases, leaving 15 bases not matched to a gene. CDR3: CASSGWSYTSGRGDTQYF. As DNA, the CDR3 is TGCGCCAGCAGCGGGTGGTCTTACACTAGCGGGAGAGGAGATACGCAGTATTTT.

This clonotype was picked up a small number of times. The CDR3 is CSARDLDRPYEQYF. The CDR3 DNA reads TGCAGTGCTAGAGATTTGGACAGGCCGTACGAGCAGTACTTC. This sequence joins TRBV20-1 and TRBJ2-7; 7 positions agree with TRBD1. This CDR3 contains 14 residues. The J segment lost 4 bases and the V segment lost 0 bases, leaving 6 bases of the junction unmatched. Germline values: CDR1 DFQATT, CDR2 SNEGSKA (reference sequence).

The table lists this clonotype with many counts. The chain carries TRBV7-9 and TRBJ2-1; D gene unclear. This CDR3 has 12 amino acids. V gave up 0 bases and J gave up 6 bases, with 3 bases separating them. Germline V gene data show CDR1 as SEHNR and CDR2 as FQNEAQ (reference sequence). The CDR3 protein is CASSLAPNEQFF. The CDR3, as DNA: TGTGCCAGCAGCTTAGCACCCAATGAGCAGTTCTTC. The whole variable domain, filled in from reference TRBV7-9 and TRBJ2-1, reads DTGVSQNPRHKITKRGQNVTFRCDPISEHNRLYWYRQTLGQGPEFLTYFQNEAQLEKSRLLSDRFSAERPKGSFSTLEIQRTEQGDSAMYLCASSLAPNEQFFGPGTRLTVL.